This T cell receptor beta chain was found in a study of shared clonotypes between healthy human individuals. Study-level points and caveats: Clonotypes shared by all four sorted-subset donors had higher generation probabilities than non-shared clonotypes. Only blood underwent sampling, and tissue repertoires likely differ.

Concerning this clone itself: As yet, its antigen is unknown.

Positive CCR7 selection of CD45RO-negative cells yielded the naive CD8 cells, and terminally differentiated effector memory CD45RA+ cells were excluded. Trimming removed 4 bases from V and 2 bases from J; junction bases left unmatched: 11. This CDR3 is 19 amino acids long. From germline, CDR1 is SGHNT and CDR2 YYREEE (reference sequence). Researchers divided each subset's genomic DNA evenly across several immunoSEQ plates. Data came from immunoSEQ multiplex PCR; TCRdb stores just in-frame clones and leaves some out. In the table there are approximately 1.9 million clones, just over 90% of which are singletons.

This chain connects TRBV5-4 to TRBJ2-1, with 14 bases fitting TRBD2. The sample was naive CD8+ T cells from PBMCs. The sequence derives from a man in his late teens or twenties in good health. Some clones in this sample may be carry-over from other donors' samples. CDR3 DNA: TGTGCCAGCAGCGCCCCGGGACTAGCGGGAGTGCAGCCCTACAATGAGCAGTTCTTC. It codes for CASSAPGLAGVQPYNEQFF.